These 18 T cell receptor beta chains were sequenced from one sample in a study of OX40 agonist ivuxolimab in advanced cancers. Libraries were prepared by immunoSEQ multiplex PCR; TCRdb keeps only in-frame clonotypes and omits some of them. This sample has tens of thousands of clones; around 89% occur once, and the top ten carry nearly 7.5%. Sequenced material: CD4+ or CD8+ T cells sorted from blood, taken in a trial of the OX40 agonist ivuxolimab. These receptors were taken from an adult with an advanced solid tumor such as melanoma, head and neck, liver or kidney cancer.

This clone came up once. The CDR3 is CASSSLGTLTDTQYF. As DNA, the CDR3 is TGTGCCAGCAGCTCCCTAGGGACTCTCACAGATACGCAGTATTTT. This rearrangement joins TRBV7-3 to TRBJ2-3, with TRBD2 as a possible D gene (6 bases). Trimming removed 4 bases from V and 2 bases from J, with 13 bases in between. Germline loops: CDR1 SGHTA, CDR2 FQGTGA. This CDR3 region has 15 residues.

This chain uses TRBV7-2 with TRBJ2-1; 10 bases line up with TRBD2. Losses at the gene ends were 1 base for V and 2 bases for J; bases not matched to a gene: 5. This CDR3 has 17 amino acids. The germline V gene encodes CDR1 SGHTA and CDR2 FQGNSA. Here the CDR3 reads CASSLVPTSGPYNEQFF. CDR3 nucleotides: TGTGCCAGCAGCTTAGTTCCGACTAGCGGGCCCTACAATGAGCAGTTCTTC.

This chain links TRBV18 with TRBJ1-2; TRBD1 matches 10 bases. The CDR3 totals 16 residues. Germline V lookup: CDR1 KGHSH, CDR2 LQKENI. J was trimmed by 0 bases and V by 3 bases; bases with no gene match: 4. In nucleotides, the CDR3 is TGTGCCAGCTCACCGCGACAGGGGGCAACTAACTATGGCTACACCTTC. It codes for CASSPRQGATNYGYTF.

The CDR3 DNA follows: TGCGCCAGCAGCTCATCTAGCGCCTACGAGCAGTACTTC. This sequence encodes CASSSSSAYEQYF. The chain employs TRBV5-1 and TRBJ2-7, with a possible D match to TRBD2 (6 bases). Deletions cut 3 bases from V and 2 bases from J, with 9 bases between. Germline V gene lookup returns CDR1 SGHRS and CDR2 YFSETQ. The CDR3 is 13 residues long.

This chain joins TRBV7-9 and TRBJ1-4; D may be TRBD1 (6 bases). CDR3 length: 15 amino acids. CDR1 is SEHNR and CDR2 is FQNEAQ in the germline V gene (reference sequence). The V end lost 1 base, the J end lost 8 bases, and 14 bases lay between the germline ends. The CDR3 bases are TGTGCCAGCAGCTTAGTGGAGACAGGCAGGGAAAAACTGTTTTTT. It codes for CASSLVETGREKLFF.

The chain has TRBV19 and TRBJ2-7; D is ambiguous. The length of the CDR3 is 15 residues. Deletions cut 3 bases from V and 5 bases from J, with 17 bases between. The germline V gene has CDR1 LNHDA and CDR2 SQIVND (reference sequence). Written as DNA, the CDR3 is TGTGCCAGTAGTATCTTCTCAGGAGTCCTAAACGAGCAGTACTTC. Protein product: CASSIFSGVLNEQYF.

The sample holds a few counts of this clone. One end of the junction varies from germline; a read error may be responsible. The V gene is TRBV29-1, the J gene TRBJ1-1; D is perhaps TRBD1 (5 bases). Per germline, CDR1 SQVTM and CDR2 ANQGSEA. The CDR3 totals 9 residues. CDR3: CSVALQGIF. The CDR3 DNA reads as TGCAGCGTGGCCCTCCAGGGCATCTTT.

J is TRBJ1-2 and V is TRBV18, with TRBD1 as a possible D gene (5 bases). Trimming shortened V by 6 bases and J by 8 bases, and 13 bases separated the two germline ends. Germline CDR1 reads KGHSH; CDR2 reads LQKENI. The CDR3 length is 12 residues. The CDR3 sequence: CASSPGGNGYTF. CDR3 nucleotide sequence: TGTGCCAGCTCCCCCGGGGGGAACGGCTACACCTTC.

The V gene is TRBV25-1, the J gene TRBJ2-1; 7 bases fit TRBD1. Germline V lookup: CDR1 MGHDK, CDR2 SYGVNS. V shed 4 bases, J shed 8 bases, and the junction held 8 bases outside the gene matches. CDR3 length: 14 residues. The CDR3 protein is CASSGRTGADEQFF. DNA of the CDR3: TGTGCCAGCAGTGGCCGGACAGGAGCCGATGAGCAGTTCTTC. The variable domain in full, with the rest retrieved from reference TRBV25-1 and TRBJ2-1, is EADIYQTPRYLVIGTGKKITLECSQTMGHDKMYWYQQDPGMELHLIHYSYGVNSTEKGDLSSESTVSRIRTEHFPLTLESARPSHTSQYLCASSGRTGADEQFFGPGTRLTVL.

The CDR3 DNA reads TGTGCCAGCAGTCAGCTGGGTGGGCTTAACACTGAAGCTTTCTTT. This gives the protein CASSQLGGLNTEAFF. V usage is TRBV6-6 and J usage is TRBJ1-1; D not certain. The CDR3 extends over 15 amino acids. CDR1 is MNHNY and CDR2 is SVGAGI in the germline V gene (reference sequence). Trimming cost V 5 bases and J 2 bases, with 15 bases left between them.

The chain combines TRBV9 with TRBJ2-5, with 10 bases aligning to TRBD2. Germline V gene sequence: CDR1 SGDLS, CDR2 YYNGEE. Germline trimming cut 4 bases from V and 9 bases from J; bases unmatched to any gene: 9. The CDR3 runs to 14 residues. The chain's CDR3 is CASSLRAGGPPQYF. In DNA form, the CDR3 reads TGTGCCAGCAGCCTACGAGCGGGAGGGCCGCCCCAGTACTTC.

The chain has TRBV5-6 and TRBJ1-1; D might be TRBD1 (5 bases). Germline values: CDR1 SGHDT, CDR2 YYEEEE. V shed 2 bases and J shed 3 bases, with 8 bases lying between them. The CDR3 loop spans 13 amino acids. The CDR3 region has the DNA TGTGCCAGCAGCTTTGGGGCTGACACTGAAGCTTTCTTT. Protein: CASSFGADTEAFF.

The V gene is TRBV6-5, the J gene TRBJ2-3, with D tentatively TRBD1 or TRBD2 (5 bases each). CDR1 and CDR2 (germline): MNHEY, SVGAGI. The CDR3 consists of 14 residues. Trimming removed 5 bases from V and 2 bases from J, with 11 bases in between. The DNA for the CDR3 is TGTGCCAGCAGTGGGGGAGACCACACAGATACGCAGTATTTT. Translating it yields CASSGGDHTDTQYF.

This chain joins TRBV9 and TRBJ1-5; TRBD1 might be the D (5 bases). CDR1 and CDR2 (germline): SGDLS, YYNGEE. CDR3 length: 15 residues. Trimming took 4 bases from V and 0 from J, leaving 11 bases between them. CDR3 in DNA: TGTGCCAGCAGCTCCGGACAACATAGCAATCAGCCCCAGCATTTT. Translation: CASSSGQHSNQPQHF.

This chain uses TRBV7-3 with TRBJ2-7, with D unclear. Trimming stripped 3 bases from V and 3 bases from J, with 12 bases between. The germline V gene has CDR1 SGHTA and CDR2 FQGTGA. This CDR3 contains 14 residues. The CDR3 DNA reads TGTGCCAGCAGCTTGGCAGGCCCCGGCTACGAGCAGTACTTC. Translating gives CASSLAGPGYEQYF.

V gene TRBV27 combines with J gene TRBJ1-2; 10 nucleotides line up with TRBD1. Germline CDR1 MNHEY, CDR2 SMNVEV (reference sequence). The junction had 6 bases not matched to a gene; V was cut back by 3 bases and J by 5 bases. There are 15 residues in the CDR3. The CDR3 reads CASSFRQGAGYGYTF. The CDR3 bases are TGTGCCAGCAGTTTTCGACAGGGGGCGGGGTATGGCTACACCTTC.

This sequence joins TRBV7-2 and TRBJ1-2, with 10 positions matching TRBD1. V was pared by 1 base and J by 2 bases, with 1 base of the junction left unmatched. Germline V gene sequence: CDR1 SGHTA, CDR2 FQGNSA. The CDR3 runs to 15 residues. CDR3 nucleotide sequence: TGTGCCAGCAGCTTAGAGACAGGGGGCAACTATGGCTACACCTTC. This gives the protein CASSLETGGNYGYTF.

The chain joins TRBV18 to TRBJ2-4, with D possibly matching TRBD2 (6 bases). Germline CDR1 reads KGHSH; CDR2 reads LQKENI. This CDR3 contains 21 residues. V lost 1 base, J lost 0 bases, and 25 bases lay in between. This CDR3 reads CASSPRGLPNTPELAKNIQYF. CDR3 DNA: TGTGCCAGCTCACCACGGGGACTCCCCAACACACCCGAACTAGCCAAAAACATTCAGTACTTC.